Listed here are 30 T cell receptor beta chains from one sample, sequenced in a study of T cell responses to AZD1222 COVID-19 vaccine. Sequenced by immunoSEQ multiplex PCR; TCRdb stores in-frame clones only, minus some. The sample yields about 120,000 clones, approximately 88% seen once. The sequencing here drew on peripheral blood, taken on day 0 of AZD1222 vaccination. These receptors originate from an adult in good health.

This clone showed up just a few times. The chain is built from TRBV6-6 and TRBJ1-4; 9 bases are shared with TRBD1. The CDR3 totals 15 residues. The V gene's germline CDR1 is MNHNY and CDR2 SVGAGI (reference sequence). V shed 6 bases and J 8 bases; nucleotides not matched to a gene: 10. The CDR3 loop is CASRKEGQGWEKLFF. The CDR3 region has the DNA TGTGCCAGCAGAAAGGAGGGACAGGGCTGGGAAAAACTGTTTTTT.

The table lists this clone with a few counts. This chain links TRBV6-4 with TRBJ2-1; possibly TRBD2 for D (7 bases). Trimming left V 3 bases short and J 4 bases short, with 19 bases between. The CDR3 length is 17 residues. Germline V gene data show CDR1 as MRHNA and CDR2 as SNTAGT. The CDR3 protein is CASSDPLGRGTYNEQFF. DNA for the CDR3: TGTGCCAGCAGTGATCCCTTGGGGCGGGGGACATACAATGAGCAGTTCTTC.

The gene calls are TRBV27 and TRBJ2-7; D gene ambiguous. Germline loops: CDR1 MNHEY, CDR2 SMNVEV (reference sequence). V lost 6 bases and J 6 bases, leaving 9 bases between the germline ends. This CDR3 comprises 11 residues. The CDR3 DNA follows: TGTGCCAGCAGGGGCGGAAGCGAGCAGTACTTC. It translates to CASRGGSEQYF.

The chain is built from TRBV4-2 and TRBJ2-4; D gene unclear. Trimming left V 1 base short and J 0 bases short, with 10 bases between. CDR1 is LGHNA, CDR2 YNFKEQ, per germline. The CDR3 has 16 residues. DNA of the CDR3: TGTGCCAGCAGCCAAGGATCCAGTCTAGCCAAAAACATTCAGTACTTC. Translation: CASSQGSSLAKNIQYF.

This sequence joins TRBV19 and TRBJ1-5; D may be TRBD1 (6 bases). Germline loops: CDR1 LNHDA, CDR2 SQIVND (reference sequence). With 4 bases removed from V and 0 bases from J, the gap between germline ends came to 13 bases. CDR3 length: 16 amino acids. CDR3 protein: CASSREGGYSNQPQHF. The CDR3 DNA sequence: TGTGCCAGTAGTAGGGAGGGGGGATATAGCAATCAGCCCCAGCATTTT.

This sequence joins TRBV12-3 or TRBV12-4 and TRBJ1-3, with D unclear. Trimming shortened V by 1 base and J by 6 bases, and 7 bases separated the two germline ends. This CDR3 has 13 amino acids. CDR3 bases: TGTGCCAGCAGTTTAGGGTGGGCAAACACCATATATTTT. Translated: CASSLGWANTIYF.

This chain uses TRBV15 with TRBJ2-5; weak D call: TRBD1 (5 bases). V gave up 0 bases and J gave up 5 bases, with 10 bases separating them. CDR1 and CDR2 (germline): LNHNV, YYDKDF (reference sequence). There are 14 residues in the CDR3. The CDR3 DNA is TGTGCCACCAGCAGAGATAGGGGTTCTGAGACCCAGTACTTC. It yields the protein CATSRDRGSETQYF.

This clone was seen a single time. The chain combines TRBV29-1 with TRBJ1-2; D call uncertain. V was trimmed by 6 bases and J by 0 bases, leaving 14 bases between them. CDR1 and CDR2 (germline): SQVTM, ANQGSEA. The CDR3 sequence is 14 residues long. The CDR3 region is CSVGVGEANYGYTF. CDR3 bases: TGCAGCGTCGGGGTCGGAGAAGCTAACTATGGCTACACCTTC.

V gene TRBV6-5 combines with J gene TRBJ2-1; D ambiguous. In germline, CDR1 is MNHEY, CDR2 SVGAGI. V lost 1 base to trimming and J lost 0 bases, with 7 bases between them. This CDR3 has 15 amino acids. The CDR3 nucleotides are TGTGCCAGCAGTTACTTTCCAAGCTCCTACAATGAGCAGTTCTTC. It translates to CASSYFPSSYNEQFF.

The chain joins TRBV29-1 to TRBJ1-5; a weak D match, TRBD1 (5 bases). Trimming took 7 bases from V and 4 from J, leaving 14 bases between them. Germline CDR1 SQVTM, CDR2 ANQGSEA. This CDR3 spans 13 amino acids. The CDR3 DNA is TGCAGCGCCACCCGGGACGAAAATCAGCCCCAGCATTTT. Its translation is CSATRDENQPQHF.

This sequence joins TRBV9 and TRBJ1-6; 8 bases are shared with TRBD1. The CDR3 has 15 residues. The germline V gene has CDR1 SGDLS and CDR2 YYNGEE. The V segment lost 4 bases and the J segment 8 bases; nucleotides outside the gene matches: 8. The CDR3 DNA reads TGTGCCAGCAGCTTAACGACAGGGGCGGATTCACCCCTCCACTTT. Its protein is CASSLTTGADSPLHF.

The CDR3 coding sequence is TGTGCCAGTAGTACCGAGACAAGCCCAACCTTAAATCAGCCCCAGCATTTT. Translation gives CASSTETSPTLNQPQHF. The V call is TRBV19, the J call TRBJ1-5; D call uncertain. Trimming pared 4 bases from V and 4 bases from J, leaving 20 bases between. The CDR3 contains 17 residues. The germline CDR1 and CDR2 sequences are LNHDA and SQIVND (reference sequence).

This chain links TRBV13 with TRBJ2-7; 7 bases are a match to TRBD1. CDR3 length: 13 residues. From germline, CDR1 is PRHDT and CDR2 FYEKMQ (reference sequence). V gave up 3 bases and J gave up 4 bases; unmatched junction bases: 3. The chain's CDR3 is CASSLGQTYEQYF. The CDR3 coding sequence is TGTGCCAGCAGCTTGGGACAGACTTACGAGCAGTACTTC. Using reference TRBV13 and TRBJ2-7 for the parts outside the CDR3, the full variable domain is AAGVIQSPRHLIKEKRETATLKCYPIPRHDTVYWYQQGPGQDPQFLISFYEKMQSDKGSIPDRFSAQQFSDYHSELNMSSLELGDSALYFCASSLGQTYEQYFGPGTRLTVT.

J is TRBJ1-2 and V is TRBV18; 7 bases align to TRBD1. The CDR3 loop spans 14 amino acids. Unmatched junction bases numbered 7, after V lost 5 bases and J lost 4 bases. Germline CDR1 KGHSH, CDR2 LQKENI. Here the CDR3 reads CASSTEGAGYGYTF. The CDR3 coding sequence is TGTGCCAGCTCAACTGAGGGGGCTGGCTATGGCTACACCTTC. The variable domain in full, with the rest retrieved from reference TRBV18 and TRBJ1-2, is NAGVMQNPRHLVRRRGQEARLRCSPMKGHSHVYWYRQLPEEGLKFMVYLQKENIIDESGMPKERFSAEFPKEGPSILRIQQVVRGDSAAYFCASSTEGAGYGYTFGSGTRLTVV.

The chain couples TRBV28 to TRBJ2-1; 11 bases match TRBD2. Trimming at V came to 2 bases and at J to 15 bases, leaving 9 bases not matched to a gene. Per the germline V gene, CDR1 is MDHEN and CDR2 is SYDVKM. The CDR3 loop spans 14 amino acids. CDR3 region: CASSLQLAGDPRFF. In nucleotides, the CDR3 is TGTGCCAGCAGTTTACAACTAGCGGGGGACCCAAGGTTCTTC.

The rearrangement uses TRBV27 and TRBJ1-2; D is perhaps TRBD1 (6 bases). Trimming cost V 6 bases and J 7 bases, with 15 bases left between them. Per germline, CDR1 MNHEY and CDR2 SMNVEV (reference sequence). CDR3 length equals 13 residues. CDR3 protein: CASSQQGWGGYTF. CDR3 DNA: TGTGCCAGCAGCCAACAGGGTTGGGGTGGCTACACCTTC.

CDR3 amino acids: CASSQLETQYF. The DNA of the CDR3 is TGTGCCAGCAGCCAACTTGAGACCCAGTACTTC. J is TRBJ2-5 and V is TRBV11-2; no definite D call. Per germline, CDR1 SGHAT and CDR2 FQNNGV. The V end lost 5 bases, the J end lost 5 bases, and 6 bases lay between the germline ends. This CDR3 contains 11 residues.

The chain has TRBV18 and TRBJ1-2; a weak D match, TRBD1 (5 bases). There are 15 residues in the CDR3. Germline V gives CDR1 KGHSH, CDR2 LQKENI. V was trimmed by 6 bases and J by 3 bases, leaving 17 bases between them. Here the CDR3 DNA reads TGTGCCAGCTCGCCGAATAACCGGGGGGACTATGGCTACACCTTC. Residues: CASSPNNRGDYGYTF.

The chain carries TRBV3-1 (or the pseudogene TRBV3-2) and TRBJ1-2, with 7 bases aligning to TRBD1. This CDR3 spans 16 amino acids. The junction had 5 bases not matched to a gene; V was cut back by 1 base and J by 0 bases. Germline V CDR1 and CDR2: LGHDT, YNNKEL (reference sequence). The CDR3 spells CASSQVGQASNYGYTF. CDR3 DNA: TGTGCCAGCAGCCAAGTTGGACAGGCATCTAACTATGGCTACACCTTC.

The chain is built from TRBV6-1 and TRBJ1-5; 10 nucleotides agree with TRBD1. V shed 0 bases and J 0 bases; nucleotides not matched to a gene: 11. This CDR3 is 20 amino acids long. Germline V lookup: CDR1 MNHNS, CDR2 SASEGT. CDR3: CASSEAFGTGAFNSNQPQHF. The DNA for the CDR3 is TGTGCCAGCAGTGAAGCTTTTGGGACAGGGGCCTTTAATAGCAATCAGCCCCAGCATTTT.

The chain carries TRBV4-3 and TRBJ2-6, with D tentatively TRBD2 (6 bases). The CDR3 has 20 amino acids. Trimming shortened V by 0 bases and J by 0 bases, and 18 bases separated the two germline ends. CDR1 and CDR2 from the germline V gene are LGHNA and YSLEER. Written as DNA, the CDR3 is TGCGCCAGCAGCCAAGAAATCCCCGGGGGACGATACTCTGGGGCCAACGTCCTGACTTTC. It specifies CASSQEIPGGRYSGANVLTF.

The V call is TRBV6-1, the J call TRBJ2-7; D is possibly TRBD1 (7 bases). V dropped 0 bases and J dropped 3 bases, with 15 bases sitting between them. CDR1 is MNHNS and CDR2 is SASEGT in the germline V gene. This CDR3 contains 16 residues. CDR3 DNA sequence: TGTGCCAGCAGTGAAGCCGGACAGGAGGGCCACTACGAGCAGTACTTC. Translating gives CASSEAGQEGHYEQYF.

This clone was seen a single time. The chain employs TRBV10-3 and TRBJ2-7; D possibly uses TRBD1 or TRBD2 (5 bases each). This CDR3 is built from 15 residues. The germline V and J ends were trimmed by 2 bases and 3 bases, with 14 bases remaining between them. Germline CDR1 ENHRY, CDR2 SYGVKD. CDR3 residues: CAISELPGPNYEQYF. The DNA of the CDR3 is TGTGCCATCAGTGAGCTCCCGGGACCGAACTACGAGCAGTACTTC.

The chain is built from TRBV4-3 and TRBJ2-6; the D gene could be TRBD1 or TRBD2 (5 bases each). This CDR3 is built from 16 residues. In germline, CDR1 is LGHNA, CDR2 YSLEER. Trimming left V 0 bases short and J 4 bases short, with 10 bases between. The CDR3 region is CASSQEVGVGANVLTF. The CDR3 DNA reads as TGCGCCAGCAGCCAAGAGGTGGGGGTCGGGGCCAACGTCCTGACTTTC.

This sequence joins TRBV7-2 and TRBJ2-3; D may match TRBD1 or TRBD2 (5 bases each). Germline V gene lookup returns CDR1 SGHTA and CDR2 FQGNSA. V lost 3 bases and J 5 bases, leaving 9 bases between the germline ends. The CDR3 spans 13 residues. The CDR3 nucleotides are TGTGCCAGCAGCTTCAGGGACCGAGATACGCAGTATTTT. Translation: CASSFRDRDTQYF.

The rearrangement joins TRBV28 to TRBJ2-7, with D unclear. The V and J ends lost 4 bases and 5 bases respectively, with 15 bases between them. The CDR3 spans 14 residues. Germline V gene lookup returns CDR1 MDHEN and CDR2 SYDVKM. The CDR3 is CASSSPRPGDEQYF. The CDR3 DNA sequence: TGTGCCAGCAGTTCGCCTCGCCCGGGCGACGAGCAGTACTTC.

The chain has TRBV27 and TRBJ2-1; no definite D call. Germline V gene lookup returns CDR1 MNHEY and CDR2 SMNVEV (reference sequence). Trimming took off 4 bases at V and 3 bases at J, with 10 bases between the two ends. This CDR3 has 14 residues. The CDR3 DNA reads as TGTGCCAGCAGTTCGGAGACATACTACAATGAGCAGTTCTTC. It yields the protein CASSSETYYNEQFF.

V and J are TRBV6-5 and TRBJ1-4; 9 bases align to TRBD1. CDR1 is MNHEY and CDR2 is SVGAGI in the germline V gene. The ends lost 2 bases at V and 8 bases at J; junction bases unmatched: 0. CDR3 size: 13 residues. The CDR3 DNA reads TGTGCCAGCAGTTACGGGACAGGGGAAAAACTGTTTTTT. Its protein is CASSYGTGEKLFF.

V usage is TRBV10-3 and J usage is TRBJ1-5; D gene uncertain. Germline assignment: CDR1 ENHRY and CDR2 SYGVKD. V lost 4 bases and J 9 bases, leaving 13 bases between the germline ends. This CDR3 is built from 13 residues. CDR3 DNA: TGTGCCATCAGTGGGGCAGCTGGAGGGCCCCAGCATTTT. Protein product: CAISGAAGGPQHF.

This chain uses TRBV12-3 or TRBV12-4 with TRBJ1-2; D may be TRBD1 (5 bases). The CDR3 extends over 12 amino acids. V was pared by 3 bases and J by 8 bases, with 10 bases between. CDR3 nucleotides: TGTGCCAGCAGTTTGGGGGGTCAGGGCTACACCTTC. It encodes CASSLGGQGYTF.